This TCR beta chain was found in a study of blood T cells in healthy people across ages. Study-level points and caveats: Estimated diversity across one million T cells was deemed an underestimate.

Primers used in a second PCR of about 7 to 12 cycles were a sample-barcoded 5' primer and a J-beta primer mix. A template-switch adaptor that had 12 random nucleotides put a tag on each cDNA molecule. In TCRdb, the 5' RACE reads were re-called with MiXCR into one record per CDR3 protein. Of a few hundred thousand distinct CDR3 sequences in the sample, roughly a quarter were seen once. This clonotype was counted a few times. Its matching antigen is unknown. V gave up 3 bases and J gave up 6 bases; unmatched junction bases: 13. The V gene's germline CDR1 is LNHDA and CDR2 SQIVND (reference sequence). This CDR3 is 16 amino acids long. This sample also belongs to another study, concerning T cells of mothers and their children. Per that paper: Material was donated by three healthy Caucasian mothers and their six children.

The sequenced sample was blood. This clonotype was sampled from a boy younger than 10 in good health. The gene calls are TRBV19 and TRBJ2-5; 7 bases match TRBD1. This CDR3 reads CASSIAHRGAGKTQYF. The CDR3 DNA is TGTGCCAGTAGTATCGCTCACAGGGGCGCAGGGAAGACCCAGTACTTC.